What follows are 31 T cell receptor beta chains derived from one specimen sequenced in a study of cytotoxic CD8 clonotypes in ibrutinib-treated CLL. Repertoires were generated with immunoSEQ multiplex PCR, while TCRdb's copy carries only in-frame clones and drops some. The data show about 160,000 clones, with 70% to 85% seen just once and about 1.9% held by the top ten. The material was PBMCs, obtained after 12 months of ibrutinib treatment. Source of these receptors: a human donor with chronic lymphocytic leukemia.

This clone was found once. V gene TRBV5-8 combines with J gene TRBJ2-3, with TRBD1 matching over 10 bases. Losses at the gene ends were 4 bases for V and 5 bases for J; bases not matched to a gene: 4. The CDR3 has 14 residues. Germline values: CDR1 SGHTS, CDR2 YDEGEE. The CDR3 DNA is TGTGCCAGCAGCGACAGGGGGCAGAGAGATACGCAGTATTTT. Translated: CASSDRGQRDTQYF.

The rearrangement uses TRBV18 and TRBJ2-3; unclear D gene. The V end lost 4 bases, the J end lost 4 bases, and 12 bases lay between the germline ends. Per germline, CDR1 KGHSH and CDR2 LQKENI. This CDR3 contains 14 residues. For the CDR3, the DNA is TGTGCCAGCTCACAAAACTACGGTCCAGATACGCAGTATTTT. Residues: CASSQNYGPDTQYF.

V gene TRBV5-6 combines with J gene TRBJ2-3; D gene ambiguous. The V and J ends lost 3 bases and 1 base respectively, with 9 bases between them. The germline CDR1 and CDR2 sequences are SGHDT and YYEEEE. This CDR3 region has 14 residues. CDR3 residues: CASSSPPRTDTQYF. The CDR3 DNA reads as TGTGCCAGCAGCTCACCCCCACGCACAGATACGCAGTATTTT.

This chain uses TRBV19 with TRBJ2-7; 7 bases map to TRBD1. Germline CDR1 and CDR2: LNHDA and SQIVND (reference sequence). V was pared by 6 bases and J by 6 bases, with 14 bases of the junction left unmatched. The CDR3 loop spans 15 amino acids. The CDR3 here is CASRTGTAPSGEQYF. In DNA form, the CDR3 reads TGTGCCAGTAGGACCGGGACAGCTCCCTCGGGCGAGCAGTACTTC.

CDR3 DNA sequence: TGTGCCAGCGGTACGAGCAATAGCAATCAGCCCCAGCATTTT. This codes for CASGTSNSNQPQHF. The genes are TRBV6-5 and TRBJ1-5; D is unresolved. CDR3 size: 14 residues. In germline, CDR1 is MNHEY, CDR2 SVGAGI. Trimming took off 8 bases at V and 0 bases at J, with 11 bases between the two ends.

In regard to this clone: One junction end does not reproduce the germline sequence, and a read error may be involved. The sample has other DNA sequences that encode this CDR3 too. CDR3 loop: CASSFGSEGVGSGANVLTF. The CDR3 nucleotides read TGCGCCAGCAGCTTCGGGTCCGAGGGAGTGGGCTCTGGGGCTAACGTCCTGACTTTC. The chain employs TRBV5-1 and TRBJ2-6; tentatively, D is TRBD1 or TRBD2 (5 bases each). The CDR3 has 19 amino acids. The V gene's germline CDR1 is SGHRS and CDR2 YFSETQ.

The chain couples TRBV7-9 to TRBJ2-7, with unresolved D. Germline loops: CDR1 SEHNR, CDR2 FQNEAQ (reference sequence). The V end lost 3 bases, the J end lost 6 bases, and 9 bases lay between the germline ends. The CDR3 is made up of 12 amino acids. In DNA, the CDR3 is TGTGCCAGCAGCTTTGGACCCCGCGAGCAGTACTTC. Its protein product is CASSFGPREQYF.

The rearrangement links TRBV5-1 to TRBJ1-1, with D unresolved. This CDR3 region has 14 residues. Germline CDR1 reads SGHRS; CDR2 reads YFSETQ. The ends were cut back, 4 bases at V and 0 bases at J, with 10 bases in the middle. CDR3 in amino acids: CASSQGWVNTEAFF. In DNA, the CDR3 is TGCGCCAGCAGCCAAGGGTGGGTGAACACTGAAGCTTTCTTT. The full variable domain, rest sourced from reference TRBV5-1 and TRBJ1-1, is KAGVTQTPRYLIKTRGQQVTLSCSPISGHRSVSWYQQTPGQGLQFLFEYFSETQRNKGNFPGRFSGRQFSNSRSEMNVSTLELGDSALYLCASSQGWVNTEAFFGQGTRLTVV.

This rearrangement joins TRBV18 to TRBJ2-1; the match to TRBD2 covers 12 bases. From germline, CDR1 is KGHSH and CDR2 LQKENI. V was pared by 3 bases and J by 9 bases, with 9 bases of the junction left unmatched. This CDR3 has 16 amino acids. The CDR3 nucleotides read TGTGCCAGCTCACCTATTCTCGGACTAGCGGGATTTGAGCAGTTCTTC. It codes for CASSPILGLAGFEQFF.

The V and J genes are TRBV4-3 and TRBJ1-1, with D unclear. Trimming stripped 1 base from V and 0 bases from J, with 6 bases between. Germline CDR1 reads LGHNA; CDR2 reads YSLEER. The CDR3 has 14 amino acids. The CDR3 bases are TGCGCCAGCAGCCAAGGGGTCATGAACACTGAAGCTTTCTTT. Protein sequence: CASSQGVMNTEAFF.

The CDR3 region has the DNA TGTGCCAGCAGGCCAGGGGTCTGGGCCACTGAAGCTTTCTTT. It is translated as CASRPGVWATEAFF. The chain carries TRBV7-2 and TRBJ1-1, with D possibly being TRBD1 (6 bases). Trimming removed 6 bases from V and 4 bases from J, with 15 bases in between. Germline CDR1 SGHTA, CDR2 FQGNSA. The CDR3 totals 14 residues.

Of note for this clone: This CDR3 is also generated by other DNA sequences in the sample. The chain combines TRBV7-8 with TRBJ1-1; the D gene is possibly TRBD1 (6 bases). The length of the CDR3 is 14 residues. The germline V and J ends were trimmed by 3 bases and 0 bases, with 8 bases remaining between them. CDR1 is SGHVS, CDR2 FQNEAQ, per germline. CDR3 region: CASSFGQMNTEAFF. CDR3 sequence (DNA): TGTGCCAGCAGCTTTGGACAGATGAACACTGAAGCTTTCTTT.

V gene TRBV2 combines with J gene TRBJ1-2; D may be TRBD1 (6 bases). V lost 8 bases and J 4 bases, leaving 20 bases between the germline ends. CDR3 length: 15 amino acids. Germline values: CDR1 SNHLY, CDR2 FYNNEI. This CDR3 is CASSTQPRGTYGYTF. For the CDR3, the DNA is TGTGCCAGCTCTACTCAACCCAGGGGTACCTATGGCTACACCTTC. Based on the CDR3 plus reference TRBV2 and TRBJ1-2, the full variable domain is EPEVTQTPSHQVTQMGQEVILRCVPISNHLYFYWYRQILGQKVEFLVSFYNNEISEKSEIFDDQFSVERPDGSNFTLKIRSTKLEDSAMYFCASSTQPRGTYGYTFGSGTRLTVV.

The rearrangement joins TRBV7-2 to TRBJ1-1; no clear D. CDR3 length: 13 residues. Germline V lookup: CDR1 SGHTA, CDR2 FQGNSA. V lost 5 bases and J 0 bases, leaving 7 bases between the germline ends. The CDR3 coding sequence is TGTGCCAGCAGCCCCGGGATGAACACTGAAGCTTTCTTT. This encodes CASSPGMNTEAFF.

Note on this clone: Other DNA sequences in this sample translate to the same CDR3. The V and J genes are TRBV27 and TRBJ2-7; the D gene is possibly TRBD2 (5 bases). Trimming left V 3 bases short and J 2 bases short, with 8 bases between. Germline CDR1 is MNHEY and CDR2 is SMNVEV (reference sequence). The CDR3 has 13 residues. Here the CDR3 reads CASSFDGTYEQYF. DNA for the CDR3: TGTGCCAGCAGTTTTGACGGGACCTACGAGCAGTACTTC.

The chain employs TRBV6-5 and TRBJ2-1, with 13 bases lining up with TRBD2. V trimming: 6 bases; J trimming: 6 bases; junction bases outside the gene matches: 5. CDR1 and CDR2 (germline): MNHEY, SVGAGI. The CDR3 consists of 15 residues. The DNA of the CDR3 is TGTGCCAGCAGGTCCGGACTAGCGGGAGTCAATGAGCAGTTCTTC. Translation gives CASRSGLAGVNEQFF.

The chain couples TRBV29-1 to TRBJ2-3; 7 nucleotides line up with TRBD1. With V trimmed by 4 bases and J by 5 bases, 9 bases remained unmatched. The length of the CDR3 is 14 residues. Germline V gene sequence: CDR1 SQVTM, CDR2 ANQGSEA. The CDR3 sequence: CSVGGGLRRDTQYF. The CDR3 DNA sequence: TGCAGCGTTGGAGGGGGCTTAAGAAGAGATACGCAGTATTTT.

CDR3 sequence: CASSRGYSYEQYF. DNA for the CDR3: TGTGCCAGCTCCAGGGGGTACTCCTACGAGCAGTACTTC. This chain links TRBV11-3 with TRBJ2-7, with 7 bases that match TRBD1. The CDR3 consists of 13 residues. Germline loops: CDR1 SGHNT, CDR2 YENEEA. V lost 8 bases to trimming and J lost 0 bases; unmatched junction nucleotides: 4.

The chain employs TRBV14 and TRBJ2-1; no firm D call. The CDR3 runs to 14 residues. With 1 base removed from V and 3 bases from J, the gap between germline ends came to 7 bases. The V gene's germline CDR1 is SGHDN and CDR2 FVKESK. The chain's CDR3 is CASSQGGYYNEQFF. The DNA of the CDR3 is TGTGCCAGCAGCCAAGGTGGCTACTACAATGAGCAGTTCTTC.

This sequence joins TRBV4-2 and TRBJ2-7; D uncertain. CDR3 size: 13 residues. Trimming removed 0 bases at V and 5 bases at J, with 8 bases between. Per the germline V gene, CDR1 is LGHNA and CDR2 is YNFKEQ. DNA for the CDR3: TGTGCCAGCAGCCAAGATTGGGTCGACGAGCAGTACTTC. As protein: CASSQDWVDEQYF.

CDR3 sequence reads: CASSVLANYEQYF. For the CDR3, the DNA is TGTGCCAGCAGTGTACTAGCTAACTACGAGCAGTACTTC. The chain recombines TRBV6-5 with TRBJ2-7, with a weak D call TRBD2 (6 bases). Germline V lookup: CDR1 MNHEY, CDR2 SVGAGI. Trimming left V 5 bases short and J 3 bases short, with 11 bases between. This CDR3 has 13 amino acids.

The chain employs TRBV5-1 and TRBJ1-1, with D possibly matching TRBD1 (5 bases). The CDR3 extends over 13 amino acids. Germline assignment: CDR1 SGHRS and CDR2 YFSETQ. V was cut by 1 base and J by 5 bases, with 9 bases left in between. The CDR3 region is CASSLIRETEAFF. In DNA form, the CDR3 reads TGCGCCAGCAGCTTGATCAGGGAGACTGAAGCTTTCTTT.

The V call is TRBV7-2, the J call TRBJ1-5; possible D gene TRBD1, 5 bases. This CDR3 is 16 amino acids long. Germline CDR1 SGHTA, CDR2 FQGNSA. V was trimmed by 3 bases and J by 0 bases, leaving 12 bases between them. The CDR3 sequence: CASSLGEIYSNQPQHF. The CDR3 region has the DNA TGTGCCAGCAGCTTGGGGGAAATTTATAGCAATCAGCCCCAGCATTTT. Full variable domain (missing parts from reference TRBV7-2 and TRBJ1-5): GAGVSQSPSNKVTEKGKDVELRCDPISGHTALYWYRQSLGQGLEFLIYFQGNSAPDKSGLPSDRFSAERTGGSVSTLTIQRTQQEDSAVYLCASSLGEIYSNQPQHFGDGTRLSIL.

This clone was picked up one time. V is TRBV6-6 and J is TRBJ2-2, with TRBD1 identical over 8 bases. V lost 2 bases and J lost 6; bases outside the gene matches: 2. The length of the CDR3 is 14 residues. The germline V gene has CDR1 MNHNY and CDR2 SVGAGI (reference sequence). The CDR3 protein is CASSYQDRAGELFF. CDR3 DNA: TGTGCCAGCAGTTACCAGGACAGGGCCGGGGAGCTGTTTTTT.

The chain combines TRBV29-1 with TRBJ1-1, with D possibly matching TRBD1 (6 bases). This CDR3 is 12 amino acids long. The germline CDR1 and CDR2 sequences are SQVTM and ANQGSEA. The V and J ends lost 4 bases and 0 bases respectively, with 6 bases between them. CDR3 amino acids: CSVGTVNTEAFF. CDR3 nucleotide sequence: TGCAGCGTTGGGACAGTGAACACTGAAGCTTTCTTT.

This rearrangement joins TRBV7-2 to TRBJ2-1; D gene unclear. Trimming cost V 5 bases and J 10 bases, with 21 bases left between them. Germline V lookup: CDR1 SGHTA, CDR2 FQGNSA. This CDR3 comprises 15 residues. The CDR3 here is CASSADGNLVSEQFF. Written as DNA, the CDR3 is TGTGCCAGCAGCGCCGACGGCAACCTGGTTTCGGAGCAGTTCTTC.

V and J are TRBV15 and TRBJ1-4, with D maybe TRBD1 (6 bases). The ends were cut back, 5 bases at V and 3 bases at J, with 19 bases in the middle. The CDR3 extends over 17 amino acids. Germline CDR1 and CDR2: LNHNV and YYDKDF (reference sequence). The CDR3 DNA follows: TGTGCCACCAGCCGAACAAAGGGGGGATGGTCTAATGAAAAACTGTTTTTT. Translated: CATSRTKGGWSNEKLFF.

This clone has just a few counts. The chain joins TRBV28 to TRBJ2-3, with TRBD1 as a possible D gene (6 bases). V was shortened by 2 bases and J by 4 bases, with 7 bases between the two germline ends. The CDR3 runs to 13 residues. Germline V gene lookup returns CDR1 MDHEN and CDR2 SYDVKM. Here the CDR3 reads CASSLGGSDTQYF. The CDR3 region has the DNA TGTGCCAGCAGTTTAGGGGGCTCAGATACGCAGTATTTT.

This chain connects TRBV27 to TRBJ2-7, with a weak D call TRBD2 (5 bases). The germline CDR1 and CDR2 sequences are MNHEY and SMNVEV (reference sequence). Deletions cut 5 bases from V and 4 bases from J, with 18 bases between. The CDR3 runs 15 residues. CDR3 nucleotides: TGTGCCAGCAGTCCATCCCGGTCGCTAGCTTACGAGCAGTACTTC. Translation: CASSPSRSLAYEQYF.

The rearrangement links TRBV4-3 to TRBJ2-3, with D perhaps TRBD1 (5 bases). The V gene lost 3 bases and the J gene lost 4 bases, with 14 bases spanning the gap. Germline CDR1 reads LGHNA; CDR2 reads YSLEER. This CDR3 is 15 amino acids long. Here the CDR3 DNA reads TGCGCCAGCAGCCAGCAGGGCGTCTGGGCAGATACGCAGTATTTT. Translated, it gives CASSQQGVWADTQYF.

This clone is a singleton in its sample. The identical CDR3 is also encoded by other nucleotide sequences in the sample. This rearrangement joins TRBV9 to TRBJ2-3, with D unresolved. The CDR3 has 12 amino acids. Per the germline V gene, CDR1 is SGDLS and CDR2 is YYNGEE. Trimming took 0 bases from V and 6 from J, leaving 5 bases between them. In DNA form, the CDR3 reads TGTGCCAGCAGCGTAGCCGAGGATACGCAGTATTTT. Translated, it gives CASSVAEDTQYF.